These 17 T cell receptor beta chains came from one sample sequenced in a study of T cells in localized non-small cell lung cancer. Here immunoSEQ multiplex PCR was the method, and the copy in TCRdb shows in-frame clones only, minus some. The table shows around 91,000 clones, with roughly 87% occurring only once. This sample comprised peripheral blood, obtained before any cancer treatment. The receptors shown here come from a man between 35 and 75 years old with stage I squamous cell lung carcinoma.

J is TRBJ1-3 and V is TRBV5-4; no clear D. This CDR3 region has 14 residues. The germline V and J ends were trimmed by 0 bases and 4 bases, with 8 bases remaining between them. The germline gives CDR1 SGHNT, CDR2 YYREEE (reference sequence). CDR3 coding DNA: TGTGCCAGCAGCTTGGATACCCTCGGAAACACCATATATTTT. It yields the protein CASSLDTLGNTIYF. The whole variable domain, filled in from reference TRBV5-4 and TRBJ1-3, reads ETGVTQSPTHLIKTRGQQVTLRCSSQSGHNTVSWYQQALGQGPQFIFQYYREEENGRGNFPPRFSGLQFPNYSSELNVNALELDDSALYLCASSLDTLGNTIYFGEGSWLTVV.

The chain uses TRBV2 and TRBJ1-2; tentatively, D is TRBD1 (6 bases). The CDR3 length is 15 residues. V dropped 7 bases and J dropped 6 bases, with 21 bases sitting between them. The germline V gene encodes CDR1 SNHLY and CDR2 FYNNEI. The CDR3 reads CASIRQPQGGDGYTF. The CDR3 region has the DNA TGTGCCAGCATTCGTCAACCACAGGGTGGGGATGGCTACACCTTC.

V and J are TRBV19 and TRBJ1-2, with D perhaps TRBD1 (6 bases). V lost 5 bases, J lost 2 bases, and 9 bases lay in between. The CDR3 totals 13 residues. Germline V gives CDR1 LNHDA, CDR2 SQIVND (reference sequence). The CDR3 DNA reads as TGTGCCAGTAGTTTCGACAGGAACTATGGCTACACCTTC. This translates into CASSFDRNYGYTF.

This clone was recorded a few times. The chain has TRBV27 and TRBJ1-5, with D maybe TRBD1 (5 bases). The germline CDR1 and CDR2 sequences are MNHEY and SMNVEV (reference sequence). Trimming took 0 bases from V and 8 from J, leaving 17 bases between them. This CDR3 contains 16 residues. In DNA form, the CDR3 reads TGTGCCAGCAGTTTATCGGGGCTTCCACGTACGGAGCCCCAGCATTTT. It codes for CASSLSGLPRTEPQHF.

The chain links TRBV9 to TRBJ1-6; TRBD1 is a possible D gene (5 bases). Germline V gives CDR1 SGDLS, CDR2 YYNGEE. The CDR3 has 12 amino acids. Trimming took off 4 bases at V and 7 bases at J, with 6 bases between the two ends. CDR3 residues: CASSSGNSPLHF. The DNA for the CDR3 is TGTGCCAGCAGCTCAGGGAATTCACCCCTCCACTTT.

This clone was recorded a few times. The chain uses TRBV6-5 and TRBJ1-5, with 7 nucleotides matching TRBD1. The germline V gene encodes CDR1 MNHEY and CDR2 SVGAGI. Trimming removed 6 bases from V and 4 bases from J; junction bases left unmatched: 6. The CDR3 length is 14 residues. In DNA form, the CDR3 reads TGTGCCAGCAGCCTCAAGACAGGGAATCAGCCCCAGCATTTT. Residues: CASSLKTGNQPQHF.

The chain combines TRBV6-5 with TRBJ2-7, with 11 bases identical to TRBD1. J was trimmed by 3 bases and V by 2 bases; bases with no gene match: 0. CDR1 and CDR2 (germline): MNHEY, SVGAGI. There are 14 residues in the CDR3. CDR3 sequence: CASSYGTGGYEQYF. The DNA for the CDR3 is TGTGCCAGCAGTTACGGGACAGGGGGCTACGAGCAGTACTTC.

This sequence joins TRBV14 and TRBJ1-2, with D possibly matching TRBD1 (6 bases). V was clipped by 2 bases and J by 4 bases, with 17 bases between them. This CDR3 region has 16 residues. The germline V gene has CDR1 SGHDN and CDR2 FVKESK. CDR3 nucleotide sequence: TGTGCCAGCAGCCAAAAAACAGGGAGGAGGACCTATGGCTACACCTTC. Protein sequence: CASSQKTGRRTYGYTF.

This chain uses TRBV15 with TRBJ1-2, with D unclear. V was pared by 0 bases and J by 4 bases, with 15 bases between. Germline values: CDR1 LNHNV, CDR2 YYDKDF (reference sequence). This CDR3 comprises 16 residues. The CDR3 reads CATSRDRQQIFYGYTF. CDR3 DNA: TGTGCCACCAGCAGAGATCGGCAACAGATATTCTATGGCTACACCTTC.

J is TRBJ1-1 and V is TRBV27, with a weak D call TRBD1 (5 bases). From germline, CDR1 is MNHEY and CDR2 SMNVEV (reference sequence). The CDR3 extends over 14 amino acids. The germline V and J ends were trimmed by 7 bases and 6 bases, with 18 bases remaining between them. CDR3 loop: CASTRDPGRAEAFF. Here the CDR3 DNA reads TGTGCCAGCACCAGGGACCCCGGGAGGGCTGAAGCTTTCTTT.

The chain has TRBV5-1 and TRBJ2-1; tentatively, D is TRBD1 (6 bases). Germline V gene data show CDR1 as SGHRS and CDR2 as YFSETQ. V was pared by 0 bases and J by 0 bases, with 13 bases between. The CDR3 is 17 residues long. CDR3 DNA: TGCGCCAGCAGCTTGGATGTGGGGGCCGGCTCCTACAATGAGCAGTTCTTC. It encodes CASSLDVGAGSYNEQFF.

This clone was picked up one time. This rearrangement joins TRBV6-5 to TRBJ2-5, with 7 bases fitting TRBD1. V gave up 6 bases and J gave up 4 bases; unmatched junction bases: 5. Germline V lookup: CDR1 MNHEY, CDR2 SVGAGI. The CDR3 has 13 residues. Written as DNA, the CDR3 is TGTGCCAGCAGAAGCCCAGGGGGAGAGACCCAGTACTTC. This codes for CASRSPGGETQYF.

This clone appeared once. V usage is TRBV19 and J usage is TRBJ1-3; D is unclear. This CDR3 is 15 amino acids long. Germline V gene sequence: CDR1 LNHDA, CDR2 SQIVND (reference sequence). The V gene lost 3 bases and the J gene lost 0 bases, with 9 bases spanning the gap. Written as DNA, the CDR3 is TGTGCCAGTAGTATCCTGGGCACCTCTGGAAACACCATATATTTT. As protein: CASSILGTSGNTIYF.

This rearrangement joins TRBV4-1 to TRBJ2-6; 12 bases are shared with TRBD1. V trimming: 4 bases; J trimming: 4 bases; junction bases outside the gene matches: 11. The germline V gene encodes CDR1 MGHRA and CDR2 YSYEKL. The CDR3 consists of 19 residues. CDR3 nucleotides: TGCGCCAGCAGCCCACGCGTGGGACAGGGGGCGCAGGGGGCCAACGTCCTGACTTTC. Its protein is CASSPRVGQGAQGANVLTF.

This sequence joins TRBV19 and TRBJ2-2, with TRBD2 matching 7 bases. Per germline, CDR1 LNHDA and CDR2 SQIVND (reference sequence). The trim removed 3 bases at V and 3 bases at J, leaving 4 bases unmatched. This CDR3 has 15 residues. The CDR3 nucleotides are TGTGCCAGTAGTATTTCCAGCGGGGACACCGGGGAGCTGTTTTTT. Translation gives CASSISSGDTGELFF.

This chain uses TRBV5-1 with TRBJ2-2; D gene ambiguous. Trimming took off 5 bases at V and 6 bases at J, with 17 bases between the two ends. Germline V gene data show CDR1 as SGHRS and CDR2 as YFSETQ. This CDR3 spans 15 amino acids. CDR3: CASRMTPVESGELFF. The DNA of the CDR3 is TGCGCCAGCAGAATGACGCCTGTCGAGTCCGGGGAGCTGTTTTTT. The variable domain in full, with the rest retrieved from reference TRBV5-1 and TRBJ2-2, is KAGVTQTPRYLIKTRGQQVTLSCSPISGHRSVSWYQQTPGQGLQFLFEYFSETQRNKGNFPGRFSGRQFSNSRSEMNVSTLELGDSALYLCASRMTPVESGELFFGEGSRLTVL.

The rearrangement uses TRBV20-1 and TRBJ1-5, with D maybe TRBD1 (5 bases). V was shortened by 6 bases and J by 5 bases, with 8 bases between the two germline ends. The CDR3 loop spans 11 amino acids. Germline V CDR1 and CDR2: DFQATT, SNEGSKA (reference sequence). The CDR3 sequence: CSAKGDQPQHF. The CDR3 nucleotides are TGCAGTGCCAAAGGGGATCAGCCCCAGCATTTT.